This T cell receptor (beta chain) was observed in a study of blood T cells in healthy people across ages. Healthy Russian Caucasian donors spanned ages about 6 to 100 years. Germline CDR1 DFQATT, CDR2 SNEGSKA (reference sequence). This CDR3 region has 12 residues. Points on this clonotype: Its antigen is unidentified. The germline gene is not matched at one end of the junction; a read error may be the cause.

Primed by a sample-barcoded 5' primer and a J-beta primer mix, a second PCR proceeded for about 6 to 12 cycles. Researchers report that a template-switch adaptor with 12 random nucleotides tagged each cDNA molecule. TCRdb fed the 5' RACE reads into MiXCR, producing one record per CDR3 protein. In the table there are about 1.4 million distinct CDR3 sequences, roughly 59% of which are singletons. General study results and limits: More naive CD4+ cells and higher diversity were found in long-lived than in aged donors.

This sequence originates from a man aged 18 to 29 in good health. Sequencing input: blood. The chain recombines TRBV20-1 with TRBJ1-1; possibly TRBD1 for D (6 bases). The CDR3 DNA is TGCAGTGCTAGAGAGGGGGGCACTGAACCTTTCTTT. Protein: CSAREGGTEPFF.